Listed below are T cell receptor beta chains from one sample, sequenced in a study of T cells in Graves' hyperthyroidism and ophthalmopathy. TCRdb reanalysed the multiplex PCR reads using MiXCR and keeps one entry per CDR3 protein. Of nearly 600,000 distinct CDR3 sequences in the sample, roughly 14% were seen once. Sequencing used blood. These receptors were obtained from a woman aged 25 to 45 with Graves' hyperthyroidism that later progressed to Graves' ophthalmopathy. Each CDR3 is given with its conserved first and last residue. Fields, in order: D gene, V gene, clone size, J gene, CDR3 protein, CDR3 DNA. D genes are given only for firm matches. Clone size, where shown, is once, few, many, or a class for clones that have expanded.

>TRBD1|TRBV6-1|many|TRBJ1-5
CASSEVGGGLNQPQHF
TGTGCCAGCAGTGAAGTAGGGGGCGGACTCAATCAGCCCCAGCATTTT
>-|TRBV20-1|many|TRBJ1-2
CSARDPGSYGYTF
TGCAGTGCTAGAGATCCGGGGTCCTATGGCTACACCTTC
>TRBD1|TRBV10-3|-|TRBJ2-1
CAISAHSGTGNFNEQFF
TGTGCCATCAGTGCCCATTCCGGGACAGGGAACTTCAATGAGCAGTTCTTC
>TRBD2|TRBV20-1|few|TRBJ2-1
CSATEWGGGRHYNEQFF
TGCAGTGCAACCGAATGGGGGGGGGGGAGGCACTACAATGAGCAGTTCTTC
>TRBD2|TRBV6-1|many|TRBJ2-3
CASSELAGGVTDTQYF
TGTGCCAGCAGTGAATTGGCGGGAGGAGTAACAGATACGCAGTATTTT
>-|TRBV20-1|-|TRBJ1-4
CSARDHGTSNEKLFF
TGCAGTGCTAGAGATCACGGGACATCTAATGAAAAACTGTTTTTT
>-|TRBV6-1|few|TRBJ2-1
CASSEASPQQFF
TGTGCCAGCAGTGAAGCTAGTCCTCAGCAGTTCTTC
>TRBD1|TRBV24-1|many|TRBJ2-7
CATSDSGQSSYEQYF
TGTGCCACCAGTGACTCGGGACAGTCTTCCTACGAGCAGTACTTC
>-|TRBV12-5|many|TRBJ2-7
CASGLLREQYF
TGTGCTAGTGGTTTACTCCGCGAGCAGTACTTC
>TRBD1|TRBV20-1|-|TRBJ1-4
CSAYGTGGQKLFF
TGCAGTGCTTACGGGACAGGGGGTCAAAAACTGTTTTTT
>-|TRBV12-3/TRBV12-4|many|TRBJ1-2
CASSLGAYGYTF
TGTGCCAGCAGTTTAGGGGCCTATGGCTACACCTTC
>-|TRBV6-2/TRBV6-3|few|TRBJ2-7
CASSYLQVGRYEQYF
TGTGCCAGCAGTTACTTACAGGTTGGACGGTACGAGCAGTACTTC